This TCR beta chain was recovered during a study of T-cell memory formation after mild COVID-19. Trimming shortened V by 6 bases and J by 3 bases, and 20 bases separated the two germline ends. This CDR3 contains 16 residues. From the 5' RACE reads, TCRdb called clonotypes with MiXCR, one entry per CDR3 protein. The repertoire holds fewer than 200,000 distinct CDR3 sequences, about a fifth seen once, with under 30% in the top ten. This clonotype was counted a few times. The specimen was PBMCs or a T cell subset sorted from them (not recorded which). V and J are TRBV12-3 or TRBV12-4 and TRBJ1-2; D is undetermined. The sequence was collected from an adult woman who had mild COVID-19 (a few samples of this study predate the infection). Cell type and time point are not known. The CDR3 DNA reads TGTGCCAGCAGACCTAGATTTGATGGACCGCACTATGGCTACACCTTC. It translates to CASRPRFDGPHYGYTF.